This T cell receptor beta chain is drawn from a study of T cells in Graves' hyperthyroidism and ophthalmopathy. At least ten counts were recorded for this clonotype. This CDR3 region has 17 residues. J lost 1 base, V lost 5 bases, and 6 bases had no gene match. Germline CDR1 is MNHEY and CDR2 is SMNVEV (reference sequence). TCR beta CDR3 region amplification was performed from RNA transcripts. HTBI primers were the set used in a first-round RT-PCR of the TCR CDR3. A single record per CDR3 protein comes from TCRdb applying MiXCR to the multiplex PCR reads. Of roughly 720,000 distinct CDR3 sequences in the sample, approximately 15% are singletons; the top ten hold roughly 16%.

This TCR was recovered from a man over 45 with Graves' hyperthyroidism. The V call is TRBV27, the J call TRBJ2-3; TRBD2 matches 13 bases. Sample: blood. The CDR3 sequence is CASSAGTSGTRTDTQYF. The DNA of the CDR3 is TGTGCCAGCAGTGCTGGGACTAGCGGGACCCGCACAGATACGCAGTATTTT.